This paragraph reports one T cell receptor beta chain. The data derive from a study of blood T cell repertoires in COVID-19. The wider study: Collection of acute and convalescent COVID-19 samples took place in the United States, Italy and Spain. The cDNA or gDNA used as material had been derived from T cells, B-cell-depleted T cells, or PBMCs.

Germline CDR1 is KGHSH and CDR2 is LQKENI. V lost 2 bases and J lost 11, with 12 bases in between. CDR3 length: 12 residues. Only in-frame clones appear in the TCRdb table, and some are missing; sequencing was by immunoSEQ multiplex PCR. The sample includes about 140,000 clones, 85% to 90% of them seen just once. The chain joins TRBV18 to TRBJ1-1; D not certain. The receptor's source is a woman aged 55-69 years with active COVID-19. The sample taken for sequencing was peripheral blood. The CDR3 region is CASSPGPGWAFF. The CDR3 DNA is TGTGCCAGCTCACCAGGGCCGGGATGGGCTTTCTTT.